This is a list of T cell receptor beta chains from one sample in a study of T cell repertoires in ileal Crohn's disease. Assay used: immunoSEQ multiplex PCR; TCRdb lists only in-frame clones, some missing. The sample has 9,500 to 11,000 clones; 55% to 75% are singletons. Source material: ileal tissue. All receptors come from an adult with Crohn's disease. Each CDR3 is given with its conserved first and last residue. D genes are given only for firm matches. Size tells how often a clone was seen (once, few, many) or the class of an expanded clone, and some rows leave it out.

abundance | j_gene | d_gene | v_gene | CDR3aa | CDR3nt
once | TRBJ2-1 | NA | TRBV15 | CATSTGHLSYNEQFF | TGTGCCACCAGCACGGGACACCTATCGTACAATGAGCAGTTCTTC
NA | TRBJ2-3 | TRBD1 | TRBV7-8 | CASSYDRGTDTQYF | TGTGCCAGCAGTTACGACAGGGGTACAGATACGCAGTATTTT
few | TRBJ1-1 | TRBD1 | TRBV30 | CAWSATGGTEAFF | TGTGCCTGGAGTGCGACAGGGGGCACTGAAGCTTTCTTT
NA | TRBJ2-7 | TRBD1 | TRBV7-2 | CATTDRRYEQYF | TGTGCGACTACGGACAGGCGCTACGAGCAGTACTTC
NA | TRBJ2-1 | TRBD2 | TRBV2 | CASSEQGLAGNEQFF | TGTGCCAGCAGTGAACAAGGACTAGCGGGAAATGAGCAGTTCTTC
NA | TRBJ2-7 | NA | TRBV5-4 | CASSLVQVGEQYF | TGTGCCAGCAGCTTGGTACAGGTCGGCGAGCAGTACTTC
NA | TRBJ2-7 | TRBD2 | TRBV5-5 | CASSFTSGSYEQYF | TGTGCCAGCAGCTTTACTAGCGGGAGCTACGAGCAGTACTTC
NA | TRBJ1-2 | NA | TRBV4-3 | CASSQDRGFYGYTF | TGCGCCAGCAGCCAGGACCGGGGTTTCTATGGCTACACCTTC
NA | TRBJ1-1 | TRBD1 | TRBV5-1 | CASSLSQGANTEAFF | TGCGCCAGCAGCCTATCACAGGGGGCGAACACTGAAGCTTTCTTT
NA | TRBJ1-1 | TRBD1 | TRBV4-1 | CASSQGETGGKTEAFF | TGCGCCAGCAGCCAAGGGGAGACAGGGGGCAAGACTGAAGCTTTCTTT
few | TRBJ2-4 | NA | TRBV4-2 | CASSQLTVAKNIQYF | TGTGCCAGCAGCCAACTTACGGTAGCCAAAAACATTCAGTACTTC
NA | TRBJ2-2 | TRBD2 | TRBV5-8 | CASSYTSGTVTGELFF | TGTGCCAGCAGCTATACTAGCGGGACCGTTACCGGGGAGCTGTTTTTT
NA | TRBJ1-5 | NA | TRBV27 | CASSSRWLDQPQHF | TGTGCCAGCAGTTCCAGGTGGTTGGATCAGCCCCAGCATTTT
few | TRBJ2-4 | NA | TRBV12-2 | CASRLAHRASGPAKNIQYF | TGTGCAAGTCGCTTAGCGCACAGGGCTAGCGGGCCAGCCAAAAACATTCAGTACTTC
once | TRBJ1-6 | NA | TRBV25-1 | CASSGRGGFYNSPLHF | TGTGCCAGCAGTGGTCGAGGGGGTTTCTATAATTCACCCCTCCACTTT
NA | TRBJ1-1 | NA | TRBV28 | CASSLAGYTEAFF | TGTGCCAGCAGTCTGGCGGGGTACACTGAAGCTTTCTTT
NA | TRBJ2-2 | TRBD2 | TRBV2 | CASSLAGAYTGELFF | TGTGCCAGCAGCCTAGCGGGAGCCTATACCGGGGAGCTGTTTTTT
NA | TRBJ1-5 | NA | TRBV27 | CASSLTRAGWNQPQHF | TGTGCCAGCAGTTTAACACGGGCGGGTTGGAATCAGCCCCAGCATTTT
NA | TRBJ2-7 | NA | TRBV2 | CASREYYEQYF | TGTGCCAGCAGGGAATACTACGAGCAGTACTTC
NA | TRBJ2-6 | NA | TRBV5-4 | CASSPGAGANVLTF | TGTGCCAGCAGCCCGGGGGCTGGGGCCAACGTCCTGACTTTC
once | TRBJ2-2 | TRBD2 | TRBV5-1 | CASSSTSDNTGELFF | TGCGCCAGCAGCTCCACTAGCGACAACACCGGGGAGCTGTTTTTT
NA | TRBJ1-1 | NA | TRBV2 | CASTLHRNTEAFF | TGTGCCAGCACCCTACACAGGAACACTGAAGCTTTCTTT
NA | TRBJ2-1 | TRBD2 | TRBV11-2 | CASSSTSGGYYNEQFF | TGTGCCAGCAGCTCCACCTCGGGAGGCTACTACAATGAGCAGTTCTTC
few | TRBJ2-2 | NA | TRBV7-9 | CASSLLGGGGGTGELFF | TGTGCCAGCAGCTTATTAGGTGGTGGTGGCGGGACCGGGGAGCTGTTTTTT
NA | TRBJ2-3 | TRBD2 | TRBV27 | CASSIGTSGTDTQYF | TGTGCCAGCAGTATAGGGACTAGCGGGACAGATACGCAGTATTTT
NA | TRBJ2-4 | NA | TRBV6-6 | CASEFGQGPNIQYF | TGTGCCAGCGAATTCGGGCAGGGTCCCAACATTCAGTACTTC
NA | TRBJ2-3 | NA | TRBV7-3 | CASSLSRSTDTQYF | TGTGCCAGCAGCTTAAGCCGGTCCACAGATACGCAGTATTTT
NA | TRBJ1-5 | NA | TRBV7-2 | CASSLGLNQPQHF | TGTGCCAGCAGCTTAGGGCTCAATCAGCCCCAGCATTTT
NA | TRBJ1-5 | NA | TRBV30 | CAWTRGNNQPQHF | TGTGCCTGGACTCGGGGGAACAATCAGCCCCAGCATTTT
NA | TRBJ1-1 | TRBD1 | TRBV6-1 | CASGLPGQGVTEAFF | TGTGCCAGCGGACTTCCGGGACAGGGAGTTACTGAAGCTTTCTTT
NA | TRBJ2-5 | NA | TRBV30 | CAWSLGETQYF | TGTGCCTGGAGTCTGGGCGAGACCCAGTACTTC
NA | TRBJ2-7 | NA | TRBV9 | CASSRAGGEQYF | TGTGCCAGCAGCCGGGCGGGTGGCGAGCAGTACTTC
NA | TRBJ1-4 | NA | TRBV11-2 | CASSLGLGVGEKLFF | TGTGCCAGCAGCTTAGGCTTAGGAGTTGGGGAAAAACTGTTTTTT
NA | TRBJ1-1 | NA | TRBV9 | CASSPWLLNTEAFF | TGTGCCAGCAGCCCTTGGCTCTTGAACACTGAAGCTTTCTTT
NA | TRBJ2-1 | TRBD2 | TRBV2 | CASSEARLAGRYNEQFF | TGTGCCAGCAGTGAGGCTAGACTAGCGGGACGCTACAATGAGCAGTTCTTC
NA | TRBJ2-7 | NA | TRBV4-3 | CASSHRTGYEQYF | TGCGCCAGCAGCCATAGGACTGGCTACGAGCAGTACTTC
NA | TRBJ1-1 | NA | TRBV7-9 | CASSLRGQSNTEAFF | TGTGCCAGCAGCTTACGTGGACAGTCGAACACTGAAGCTTTCTTT